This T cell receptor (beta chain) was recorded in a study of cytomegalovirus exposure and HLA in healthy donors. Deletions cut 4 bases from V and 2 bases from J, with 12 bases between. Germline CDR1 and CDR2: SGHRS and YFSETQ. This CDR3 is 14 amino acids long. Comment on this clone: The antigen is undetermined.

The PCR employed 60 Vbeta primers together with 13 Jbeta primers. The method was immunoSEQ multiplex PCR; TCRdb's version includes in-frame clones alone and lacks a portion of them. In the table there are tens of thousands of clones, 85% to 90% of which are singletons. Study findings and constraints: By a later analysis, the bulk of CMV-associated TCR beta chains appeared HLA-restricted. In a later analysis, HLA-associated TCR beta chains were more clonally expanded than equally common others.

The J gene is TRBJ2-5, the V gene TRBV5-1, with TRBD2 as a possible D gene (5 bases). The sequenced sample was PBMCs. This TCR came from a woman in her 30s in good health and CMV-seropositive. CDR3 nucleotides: TGCGCCAGCAGCCCAAGGAGCGGACAAGAGACCCAGTACTTC. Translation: CASSPRSGQETQYF.